This T cell receptor beta chain appears in the sequencing data of a study of OX40 agonist ivuxolimab in advanced cancers. Study-wide background: Ivuxolimab was administered intravenously to patients at 0.01 to 10 mg/kg every 2 weeks. Dose-escalation subjects each had hepatocellular carcinoma, melanoma, renal cell or head and neck cancer.

Study-wide findings and caveats: At 0.1 to 3.0 mg/kg, clonal expansion of CD4+ and CD8+ blood T cells had occurred by week 6.

Details on this clone: Its antigen is unidentified.

Sequencing used immunoSEQ multiplex PCR; TCRdb keeps in-frame clones, though not all of them. The data contain roughly 15,000 clones, approximately 82% of them singletons. The receptor was derived from an adult with an advanced solid tumor such as melanoma, head and neck, liver or kidney cancer. The sequencing used CD4+ or CD8+ T cells sorted from blood, collected in a trial of the OX40 agonist ivuxolimab.

CDR3 sequence (DNA): TGTGCCAGCAGTTCGGGGCTAGATGGTGAGCAGTTCTTC. Protein: CASSSGLDGEQFF. The chain joins TRBV7-3 to TRBJ2-1, with D perhaps being TRBD1 or TRBD2 (5 bases each). CDR3 size: 13 residues. Germline CDR1 is SGHTA and CDR2 is FQGTGA. V shed 6 bases and J shed 9 bases, with 15 bases lying between them.